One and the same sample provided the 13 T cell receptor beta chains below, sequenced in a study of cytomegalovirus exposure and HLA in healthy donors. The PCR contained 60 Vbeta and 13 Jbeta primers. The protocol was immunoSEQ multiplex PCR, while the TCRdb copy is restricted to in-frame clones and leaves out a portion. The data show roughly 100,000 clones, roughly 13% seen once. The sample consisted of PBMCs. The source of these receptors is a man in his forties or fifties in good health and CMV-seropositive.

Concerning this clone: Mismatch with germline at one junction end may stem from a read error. CDR3 DNA sequence: TGTGCCAGCAGATTGGAAAGGGCGGGGGAAAAACTGTTTTTT. Protein: CASRLERAGEKLFF. V and J are TRBV5-6 and TRBJ1-4; D gene uncertain. The CDR3 spans 14 residues. The germline gives CDR1 SGHDT, CDR2 YYEEEE.

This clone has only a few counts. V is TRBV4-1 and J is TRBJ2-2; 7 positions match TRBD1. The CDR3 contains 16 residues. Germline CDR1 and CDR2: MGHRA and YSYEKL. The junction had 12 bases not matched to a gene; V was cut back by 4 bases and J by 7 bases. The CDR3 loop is CASSLQGGQRIGELFF. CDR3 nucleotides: TGCGCCAGCAGCCTACAAGGGGGCCAGAGGATCGGGGAGCTGTTTTTT.

CDR3 coding DNA: TGTGCCAGCAGCCCTTTCTTCGGGGCCCAGTACTTC. Its translation: CASSPFFGAQYF. The chain is built from TRBV7-9 and TRBJ2-5; a possible D gene is TRBD2 (5 bases). Germline loops: CDR1 SEHNR, CDR2 FQNEAQ (reference sequence). This CDR3 has 12 residues. Trimming removed 5 bases from V and 9 bases from J, with 13 bases in between.

This CDR3 reads CASSELARELETQYF. The CDR3 DNA sequence: TGTGCCAGCAGTGAACTGGCGCGGGAGTTGGAGACCCAGTACTTC. The chain carries TRBV2 and TRBJ2-5; 7 nucleotides match TRBD2. Trimming cost V 2 bases and J 5 bases; bases outside gene matches: 8. The CDR3 sequence is 15 residues long. Germline V gene lookup returns CDR1 SNHLY and CDR2 FYNNEI.

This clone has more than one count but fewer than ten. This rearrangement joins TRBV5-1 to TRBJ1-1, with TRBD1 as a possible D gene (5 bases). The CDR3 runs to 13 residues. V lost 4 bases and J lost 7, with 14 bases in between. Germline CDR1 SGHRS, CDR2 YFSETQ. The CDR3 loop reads CASSPGGRIEAFF. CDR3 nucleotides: TGCGCCAGCAGCCCGGGGGGACGGATTGAAGCTTTCTTT. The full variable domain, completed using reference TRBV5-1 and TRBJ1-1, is KAGVTQTPRYLIKTRGQQVTLSCSPISGHRSVSWYQQTPGQGLQFLFEYFSETQRNKGNFPGRFSGRQFSNSRSEMNVSTLELGDSALYLCASSPGGRIEAFFGQGTRLTVV.

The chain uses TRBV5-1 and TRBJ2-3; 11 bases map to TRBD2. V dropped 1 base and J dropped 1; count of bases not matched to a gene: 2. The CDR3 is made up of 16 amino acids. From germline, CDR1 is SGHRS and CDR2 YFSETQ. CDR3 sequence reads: CASSLPGLAGTDTQYF. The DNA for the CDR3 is TGCGCCAGCAGCTTGCCGGGACTAGCGGGCACAGATACGCAGTATTTT.

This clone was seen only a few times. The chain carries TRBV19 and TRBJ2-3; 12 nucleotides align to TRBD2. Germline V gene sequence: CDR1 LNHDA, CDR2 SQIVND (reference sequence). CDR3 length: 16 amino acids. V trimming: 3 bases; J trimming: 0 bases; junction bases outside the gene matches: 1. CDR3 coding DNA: TGTGCCAGTAGTATGGGGACTAGCGGGAGCACAGATACGCAGTATTTT. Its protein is CASSMGTSGSTDTQYF.

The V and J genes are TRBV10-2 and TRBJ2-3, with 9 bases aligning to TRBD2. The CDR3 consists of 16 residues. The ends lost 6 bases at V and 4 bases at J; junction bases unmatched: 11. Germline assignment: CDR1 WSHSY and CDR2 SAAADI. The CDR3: CASRRREGLFADTQYF. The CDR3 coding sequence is TGCGCCAGCAGACGGCGGGAGGGCCTTTTCGCAGATACGCAGTATTTT.

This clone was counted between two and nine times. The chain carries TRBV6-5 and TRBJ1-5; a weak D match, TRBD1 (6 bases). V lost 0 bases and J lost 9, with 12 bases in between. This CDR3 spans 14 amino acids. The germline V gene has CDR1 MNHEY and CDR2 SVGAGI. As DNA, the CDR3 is TGTGCCAGCAGTTACTCTTCAGGGGAAGTGCCCCAGCATTTT. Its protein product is CASSYSSGEVPQHF.

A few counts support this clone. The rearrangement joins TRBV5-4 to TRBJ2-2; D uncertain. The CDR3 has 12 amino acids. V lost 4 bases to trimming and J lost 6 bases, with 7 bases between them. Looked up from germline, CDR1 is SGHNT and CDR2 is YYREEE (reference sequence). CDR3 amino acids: CASSRRAGELFF. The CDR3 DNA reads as TGTGCCAGCAGCCGTCGCGCCGGGGAGCTGTTTTTT.

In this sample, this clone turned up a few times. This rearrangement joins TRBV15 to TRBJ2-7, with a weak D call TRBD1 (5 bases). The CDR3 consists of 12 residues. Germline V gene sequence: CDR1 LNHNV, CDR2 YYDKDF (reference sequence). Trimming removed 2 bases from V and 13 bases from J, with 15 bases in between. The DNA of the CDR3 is TGTGCCACCAGCAGACCCCTAGGGGTTCAATACTTC. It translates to CATSRPLGVQYF.

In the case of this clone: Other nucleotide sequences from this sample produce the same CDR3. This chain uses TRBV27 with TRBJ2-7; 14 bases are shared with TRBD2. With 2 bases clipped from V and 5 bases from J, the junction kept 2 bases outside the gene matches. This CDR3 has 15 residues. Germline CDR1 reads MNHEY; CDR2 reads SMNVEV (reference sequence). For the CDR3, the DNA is TGTGCCAGCAGTTTAGGGACTAGCGGGAGAAACGAGCAGTACTTC. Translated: CASSLGTSGRNEQYF.

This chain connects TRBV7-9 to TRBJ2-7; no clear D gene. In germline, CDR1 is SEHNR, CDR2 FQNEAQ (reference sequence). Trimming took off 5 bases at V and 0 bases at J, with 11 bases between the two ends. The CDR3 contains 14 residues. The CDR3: CASSDDSFSYEQYF. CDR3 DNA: TGTGCCAGCAGCGACGACTCCTTCTCCTACGAGCAGTACTTC. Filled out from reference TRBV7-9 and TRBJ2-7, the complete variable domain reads DTGVSQNPRHKITKRGQNVTFRCDPISEHNRLYWYRQTLGQGPEFLTYFQNEAQLEKSRLLSDRFSAERPKGSFSTLEIQRTEQGDSAMYLCASSDDSFSYEQYFGPGTRLTVT.